The sequence of this T cell receptor (beta chain) was determined in a study of identifying expanded T cells in peripheral blood. Broader study findings: Variance in clone template counts between roughly 2-week samples significantly increased with total template count across all healthy donors.

Healthy donors had no documented immune events, such as infections, while sampled. Here immunoSEQ multiplex PCR was the method, and the copy in TCRdb shows in-frame clones only, minus some. The sample lists roughly 75,000 clones; 85% to 90% were seen once. A single count supports this clone. Antigen specificity is unknown. Trimming removed 5 bases at V and 8 bases at J, with 12 bases between. Germline CDR1 reads SGHTA; CDR2 reads FQGNSA. The length of the CDR3 is 12 residues. The chain combines TRBV7-2 with TRBJ1-2; TRBD1 is a possible D gene (5 bases). The sequence derives from a person aged 18 to 75 in good health. Sequenced input: blood. The CDR3 DNA is TGTGCCAGCAGCCCCAGGGAGGGGGGCTACACCTTC. It yields the protein CASSPREGGYTF.